Listed below are T cell receptor beta chains from one sample, sequenced in a study of CD8+ T cells in alopecia areata. Here immunoSEQ multiplex PCR was the method, and the copy in TCRdb shows in-frame clones only, minus some. Of 150,000 or so clones in the sample, more than 45% were seen once. Sequencing used CD8+ T cells sorted from blood, obtained at week 0. These receptor sequences come from a human donor with alopecia areata. Both conserved end residues are part of each CDR3. D genes are given only for firm matches. Only part of the rows carry a size: once, few, many, or a class if the clone is expanded.

J: TRBJ2-7
size: -
D: -
V: TRBV7-2
length: 13
DNA: TGTGCCAGCAGCTCCGGGAAAACCTACGAGCAGTACTTC
CDR3: CASSSGKTYEQYF

J: TRBJ2-5
size: -
D: -
V: TRBV14
length: 14
DNA: TGTGCCAGCAGCCCGGACCGGTACCAAGAGACCCAGTACTTC
CDR3: CASSPDRYQETQYF

J: TRBJ2-5
size: -
D: -
V: TRBV25-1
length: 11
DNA: TGTGCCAGCAGTGACAAAGAGACCCAGTACTTC
CDR3: CASSDKETQYF

J: TRBJ1-5
size: -
D: TRBD1
V: TRBV28
length: 18
DNA: TGTGCCAGCAGTTTAAGCCTTTATACAGGGGAAGTGAATCAGCCCCAGCATTTT
CDR3: CASSLSLYTGEVNQPQHF

J: TRBJ2-3
size: -
D: TRBD2
V: TRBV13
length: 16
DNA: TGTGCCAGCAGCCCCCTGACTAGCGTTTTTACAGATACGCAGTATTTT
CDR3: CASSPLTSVFTDTQYF

J: TRBJ1-6
size: -
D: -
V: TRBV19
length: 16
DNA: TGTGCCAGTAGTAATCCTTCCTGGGGAAGTGATTCACCCCTCCACTTT
CDR3: CASSNPSWGSDSPLHF

J: TRBJ1-1
size: -
D: -
V: TRBV13
length: 13
DNA: TGTGCCAGCAGCTTAGCGGGGGCTGTTGAAGCTTTCTTT
CDR3: CASSLAGAVEAFF

J: TRBJ2-3
size: -
D: -
V: TRBV9
length: 15
DNA: TGTGCCAGCAGCCCGGGGACATCTAGCACAGATACGCAGTATTTT
CDR3: CASSPGTSSTDTQYF

J: TRBJ1-1
size: -
D: -
V: TRBV30
length: 14
DNA: TGTGCCTGGAGTGTAGGTACGGAGAACACTGAAGCTTTCTTT
CDR3: CAWSVGTENTEAFF

J: TRBJ2-5
size: few
D: -
V: TRBV27
length: 11
DNA: TGTGCCAGCAGTTCCCAAGAGACCCAGTACTTC
CDR3: CASSSQETQYF

J: TRBJ1-2
size: once
D: -
V: TRBV2
length: 12
DNA: TGTGCCAGCATTGCCCCGAACTATGGCTACACCTTC
CDR3: CASIAPNYGYTF

J: TRBJ2-7
size: -
D: TRBD1
V: TRBV5-6
length: 14
DNA: TGTGCCAGCAGCACCGGGACAGGGCCCGGCGAGCAGTACTTC
CDR3: CASSTGTGPGEQYF

J: TRBJ2-2
size: -
D: TRBD1
V: TRBV4-3
length: 16
DNA: TGCGCCAGCAGCCAACTGACAGGGGGATACACCGGGGAGCTGTTTTTT
CDR3: CASSQLTGGYTGELFF

J: TRBJ2-7
size: -
D: TRBD2
V: TRBV23-1
length: 17
DNA: TGCGCCAGCAGTCAATCGGGGGAGGGAACGACTGTCTACGAGCAGTACTTC
CDR3: CASSQSGEGTTVYEQYF

J: TRBJ2-5
size: -
D: TRBD1
V: TRBV27
length: 12
DNA: TGTGCCAGCTCGACAGGGCATGGGACCCAGTACTTC
CDR3: CASSTGHGTQYF

J: TRBJ2-3
size: -
D: -
V: TRBV9
length: 16
DNA: TGTGCCAGCAGCGTAGAAGGCAGGGCCTTCTCAGATACGCAGTATTTT
CDR3: CASSVEGRAFSDTQYF

J: TRBJ1-1
size: many
D: -
V: TRBV19
length: 13
DNA: TGTGCCAGTAGTGACCCCTGGGGGCCTGAAGCTTTCTTT
CDR3: CASSDPWGPEAFF

J: TRBJ1-1
size: few
D: -
V: TRBV29-1
length: 10
DNA: TGCAGCGTGGTTGGGGCTGAAGCTTTCTTT
CDR3: CSVVGAEAFF

J: TRBJ2-1
size: few
D: TRBD2
V: TRBV6-6
length: 15
DNA: TGTGCCAGCAGTTACGTCGCGGGGGGCGGCGATGAGCAGTTCTTC
CDR3: CASSYVAGGGDEQFF